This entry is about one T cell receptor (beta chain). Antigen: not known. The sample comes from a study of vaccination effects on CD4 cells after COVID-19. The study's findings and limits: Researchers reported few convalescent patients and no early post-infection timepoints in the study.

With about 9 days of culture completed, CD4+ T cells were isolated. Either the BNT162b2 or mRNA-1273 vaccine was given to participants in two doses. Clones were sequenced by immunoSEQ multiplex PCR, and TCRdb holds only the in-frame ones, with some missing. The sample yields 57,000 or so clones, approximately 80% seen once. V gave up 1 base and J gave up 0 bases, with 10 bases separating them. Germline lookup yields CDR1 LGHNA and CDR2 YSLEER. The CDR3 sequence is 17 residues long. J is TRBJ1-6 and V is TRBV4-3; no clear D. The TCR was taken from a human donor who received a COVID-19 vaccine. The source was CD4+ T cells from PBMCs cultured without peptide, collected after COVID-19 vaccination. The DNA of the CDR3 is TGCGCCAGCAGCCAAGCGAAACCCGGCTCCTATAATTCACCCCTCCACTTT. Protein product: CASSQAKPGSYNSPLHF.